This T cell receptor beta chain is from a study of identical twins (dated by TCRdb to the mid-2010s). For context, the study as a whole: The study deep-sequenced TCR alpha and beta repertoires from monozygotic twins, unrelated adults of various ages and cord blood to test whether fetal clonotypes persist. Replicate twin experiments were performed at different times using different library preparation protocols to rule out contamination. Findings and caveats that apply to the study as a whole: Abundant cord blood beta clonotypes carried fewer insertions; young adult naive repertoires showed a weaker similar trend, while memory repertoires showed none. A weaker excess of twin sharing was found in beta out-of-frame sequences because the signal-to-noise ratio was lowered by fewer shared sequences. Compared with coincidental sharing between unrelated individuals, out-of-frame TCR alpha sequences shared between twins had an excess of sequences with low generation probability. Because the same donors could not be followed over many years, the conclusions relied on cross-sectional statistical analysis. Zero-insertion analyses could be partly confounded by invariant T cells such as MAIT and iNKT, though diverse VJ usage argued against such confounding for most clonotypes. Recombination models systematically underestimated out-of-frame TCR alpha sharing in monozygotic twins but agreed with sharing between unrelated individuals.

Library preparation employed 5' RACE. Instrument used: Illumina HiSeq 2000. A universal primer binding site was introduced by template switching, and a unique molecular identifier was present in the final cDNA, enabling accurate counting of TCR cDNA molecules. First-strand cDNA for TCR alpha and beta chains was synthesized from specific primers in the conserved constant-segment region. Each cDNA library was double barcoded, with a SMART-Mk sample barcode plus Illumina barcodes, to control for contamination. TruSeq adapter sequences along with Illumina sample barcodes were introduced in two successive PCR steps. TCR alpha and beta cDNA libraries were sequenced on the Illumina HiSeq platform with custom primers. The original pipeline was this. Unique molecular identifiers were extracted from raw reads with MiGEC, and CDR3 positions were determined with MiXCR. Recombination models were inferred per individual with the repgenHMM and IGoR tools using an EM algorithm. Shared clonotype analysis was performed with the tcR package in R, normalizing sharing by the product of cloneset sizes. Out-of-frame nonproductive sequences were analyzed to study raw recombination free of thymic and clonal selection effects. TCRdb reprocessed the public reads (quality trimming at Q25 with fastp, clone calling with MiXCR) and kept in-frame beta chains. Every CDR3 protein is listed once, alongside the most common genes and DNA of its rows. In this record, the V and J calls reflect TCRdb's handling and not the investigators' own analysis. The sample records 1.5 million to 2 million distinct CDR3 sequences, 25% to 35% of which are singletons. Under 0.35% of the sample is in the top ten clones.

All donors were healthy Caucasians. With regard to this clonotype: It has no known antigen specificity. No quality values exist for individual bases; no much larger clone is one base distant.

From cysteine to phenylalanine, the CDR3 is 18 amino acids long. CDR3 DNA is the only sequence kept; it has 54 bases, read in frame from the first base. CDR1 LGHNA and CDR2 YNFKEQ were looked up in the germline V gene. V lost 2 bases and J lost 7 bases; the stretch between them is 24 bases long. The rearrangement joined TRBV4-2 to TRBJ2-1, with a weak D call of TRBD2 (6 bases match). Material: cord blood. The sequence derives from a newborn girl in good health. The DNA reads TGTGCCAGCAGCCAAAGCCCCATCAGGTGGGAGGCGGGGAATGAGCAGTTCTTC. This codes for CASSQSPIRWEAGNEQFF.